This record concerns one T cell receptor (beta chain) sequence. Its specificity is not known. Germline CDR1 SEHNR, CDR2 FQNEAQ (reference sequence). This CDR3 has 15 amino acids. V trimming: 1 base; J trimming: 2 bases; junction bases outside the gene matches: 5. This sample was included in a study of radiation and T cells in renal cell carcinoma. Overall study results and limits: Baseline intratumoral clonotype presence is unknown without pretreatment biopsies.

Repertoires were generated with immunoSEQ multiplex PCR, while TCRdb's copy carries only in-frame clones and drops some. The sample includes roughly 130,000 clones, roughly four fifths of them seen just once. Specified time point: blood 2 weeks post-SBRT. Treatment in this sample: 15 Gy SBRT to primary tumor, nephrectomy 4 weeks later. The chain combines TRBV7-9 with TRBJ2-7; 7 nucleotides match TRBD1. This sequence originates from a woman aged 55-69 years with renal cell carcinoma. This sample comprised blood, obtained from a patient whose treatment included radiotherapy and nephrectomy. DNA of the CDR3: TGTGCCAGCAGCTTAGAATCGGGACAGCCCTACGAGCAGTACTTC. Its translation: CASSLESGQPYEQYF.